These T cell receptor beta chains were read from a single sample in a study of shared clonotypes between healthy human individuals. The repertoire was sequenced with immunoSEQ multiplex PCR; TCRdb's copy has only in-frame clones and lacks some. This table holds 2,500,000 or so clones, around 94% found once. The source material was naive CD4+ T cells sorted from blood. The receptor set was obtained from a man between 18 and 35 years old in good health. The CDR3 runs from the conserved cysteine through the conserved F or W. Each record gives: V gene, CDR3 protein.

TRBV2 CASKGGVDLQRETQYF
TRBV27 CASRRGLAGESTDTQYF
TRBV6-6 CASTGLDEQFF
TRBV10-2 CASSGRSSADTQYF
TRBV7-2 CASSSLAGGLNEQFF
TRBV5-1 CASSLFSATDTQYF
TRBV7-8 CASTLGLRAHTEAFF
TRBV11-2 CASSFGTEHYEQYF
TRBV6-5 CASRSPTGEGDTEAFF
TRBV7-6 CASSLLSGWETQYF
TRBV30 CAWSRGRTDPYNSPLHF
TRBV7-9 CASSLAWDLAKNIQYF
TRBV7-2 CASSGWTGTGELFF
TRBV5-1 CASSHRDIQDEQYF
TRBV11-2 CASSLGAVQETQYF
TRBV5-4 CASSFGGDQIYEQYF
TRBV6-5 CASSYLRTGDYGYTF